One and the same sample provided the 20 T cell receptor beta chains below, sequenced in a study of radiotherapy plus CTLA-4 blockade in lung cancer. The assay was immunoSEQ multiplex PCR, and TCRdb's table has in-frame clones only and misses some. The table has 110,000 or so clones, around 75% seen once. This specimen was peripheral blood, taken from a patient treated with radiotherapy plus ipilimumab. The receptor source for this set is a human donor with non-small cell lung cancer who had a partial response to radiotherapy plus ipilimumab.

In its sample, this clone was seen many times. The chain joins TRBV29-1 to TRBJ2-7; D unresolved. Per the germline V gene, CDR1 is SQVTM and CDR2 is ANQGSEA. The CDR3 is made up of 12 amino acids. V lost 0 bases and J 7 bases, leaving 10 bases between the germline ends. CDR3 sequence: CSVEEGSMEQYF. The CDR3 region has the DNA TGCAGCGTTGAAGAGGGCAGCATGGAGCAGTACTTC.

This clone was recorded once. V and J are TRBV28 and TRBJ2-7, with D tentatively TRBD2 (6 bases). Germline CDR1 MDHEN, CDR2 SYDVKM. Between the trimmed V and J ends, which lost 7 bases and 3 bases, there was a span of 16 bases. This CDR3 is built from 14 residues. The CDR3 DNA reads TGTGCCAGCACCCAGAACCGGGACTTCTACGAGCAGTACGTC. Translating gives CASTQNRDFYEQYV.

This chain links TRBV11-2 with TRBJ2-7, with 12 bases fitting TRBD2. Germline trimming cut 5 bases from V and 9 bases from J; bases unmatched to any gene: 11. The V gene's germline CDR1 is SGHAT and CDR2 FQNNGV. CDR3 length: 15 amino acids. As DNA, the CDR3 is TGTGCCAGCAGCCCTCCGGGACTAGCGGGTCGGGGGCAGTACTTC. Encoded protein: CASSPPGLAGRGQYF.

This sequence joins TRBV28 and TRBJ2-7; 9 bases are a match to TRBD1. This CDR3 has 15 amino acids. Germline V gene data show CDR1 as MDHEN and CDR2 as SYDVKM. V was pared by 10 bases and J by 1 base, with 11 bases of the junction left unmatched. The CDR3 loop is CATSTGTGHSYEQYV. In nucleotides, the CDR3 is TGTGCCACCTCAACCGGGACAGGGCATTCCTACGAGCAGTACGTC.

The chain employs TRBV4-1 and TRBJ1-6, with TRBD1 identical over 9 bases. This CDR3 region has 15 residues. Losses at the gene ends were 1 base for V and 8 bases for J; bases not matched to a gene: 3. The germline V gene encodes CDR1 MGHRA and CDR2 YSYEKL. Here the CDR3 DNA reads TGCGCCAGCAGCCAAGGGACAGGGGTAGATTCACCCCTCCACTTT. This codes for CASSQGTGVDSPLHF.

This clone showed up just a few times. The chain combines TRBV7-9 with TRBJ2-1; 11 bases fit TRBD1. Losses at the gene ends were 5 bases for V and 8 bases for J; bases not matched to a gene: 11. The CDR3 loop spans 16 amino acids. Germline-derived CDR1 and CDR2 are SEHNR and FQNEAQ (reference sequence). The CDR3 DNA sequence: TGTGCCAGCAGCGGACAGGGGGCTCAAATTGGCGATGAGCAGTTCTTC. It encodes CASSGQGAQIGDEQFF.

The CDR3 sequence: CASSPLGSPTGNYGYTF. CDR3 DNA: TGTGCCAGCAGTCCCCTTGGTAGCCCCACGGGGAACTATGGCTACACCTTC. The V gene is TRBV28, the J gene TRBJ1-2, with no clear D. The CDR3 covers 17 residues. V shed 5 bases and J shed 2 bases, with 21 bases lying between them. Looked up from germline, CDR1 is MDHEN and CDR2 is SYDVKM.

The rearrangement joins TRBV7-8 to TRBJ2-2; 13 positions agree with TRBD2. Trimming at V came to 2 bases and at J to 5 bases, leaving 5 bases not matched to a gene. The germline CDR1 and CDR2 sequences are SGHVS and FQNEAQ. The CDR3 covers 17 residues. The CDR3 DNA is TGTGCCAGCAGCTTACGGACTAGCGGGAGTCGGACCGGGGAGCTGTTTTTT. Translated, it gives CASSLRTSGSRTGELFF.

The genes are TRBV9 and TRBJ2-2; no firm D call. Germline V gives CDR1 SGDLS, CDR2 YYNGEE. The length of the CDR3 is 14 residues. V lost 1 base, J lost 4 bases, and 8 bases lay in between. DNA of the CDR3: TGTGCCAGCAGCGTATATTTGTCCACCGGGGAGCTGTTTTTT. It translates to CASSVYLSTGELFF.

The chain links TRBV27 to TRBJ2-1, with 10 bases identical to TRBD1. Germline CDR1 MNHEY, CDR2 SMNVEV (reference sequence). V lost 5 bases, J lost 0 bases, and 7 bases stayed unmatched. This CDR3 is built from 17 residues. Here the CDR3 DNA reads TGTGCCAGCAGTCCGGACAGGGGGGGTCTCTCCTACAATGAGCAGTTCTTC. Translation gives CASSPDRGGLSYNEQFF.

The rearrangement uses TRBV4-1 and TRBJ2-7; 9 nucleotides align to TRBD2. The CDR3 has 13 residues. The V and J ends lost 6 bases and 2 bases, in that order; junction bases with no gene match: 2. Germline V gives CDR1 MGHRA, CDR2 YSYEKL. The CDR3 sequence is CASSPSGAYEQYF. Written as DNA, the CDR3 is TGCGCCAGCAGTCCTAGCGGGGCCTACGAGCAGTACTTC.

This clone appeared a few times. This sequence joins TRBV30 and TRBJ2-7; D might be TRBD1 (6 bases). The CDR3 runs 12 residues. Deletions cut 4 bases from V and 4 bases from J, with 11 bases between. The germline CDR1 and CDR2 sequences are GTSNPN and SVGIG (reference sequence). CDR3 protein: CAWTTTGYEQYF. In DNA, the CDR3 is TGTGCCTGGACCACCACAGGGTACGAGCAGTACTTC.

Notes on this clone: Other nucleotide sequences in the sample specify the same CDR3. The J gene is TRBJ1-4, the V gene TRBV18, with TRBD1 matching over 7 bases. This CDR3 comprises 15 residues. Germline CDR1 is KGHSH and CDR2 is LQKENI. V shed 0 bases and J 8 bases; nucleotides not matched to a gene: 6. The CDR3 is CASSPPLGGKEKLFF. CDR3 nucleotides: TGTGCCAGCTCACCACCCCTAGGGGGCAAGGAAAAACTGTTTTTT.

This chain uses TRBV27 with TRBJ2-7; TRBD2 might be the D (6 bases). The length of the CDR3 is 15 residues. Germline lookup yields CDR1 MNHEY and CDR2 SMNVEV (reference sequence). V was shortened by 2 bases and J by 7 bases, with 18 bases between the two germline ends. CDR3 residues: CASSLNAIVGGEQYF. The CDR3 DNA reads as TGTGCCAGCAGTTTAAACGCTATCGTCGGGGGAGAGCAGTACTTC.

V and J are TRBV5-1 and TRBJ2-1, with no clear D. CDR1 and CDR2 (germline): SGHRS, YFSETQ. V was trimmed by 2 bases and J by 0 bases, leaving 12 bases between them. This CDR3 region has 16 residues. The CDR3 spells CASSLDYRSSYNEQFF. The CDR3 DNA reads TGCGCCAGCAGCTTAGATTATAGGAGCTCCTACAATGAGCAGTTCTTC.

The chain uses TRBV19 and TRBJ2-2, with TRBD2 matching 8 bases. The CDR3 covers 16 residues. CDR1 is LNHDA, CDR2 SQIVND, per germline (reference sequence). The J segment lost 2 bases and the V segment lost 4 bases, leaving 6 bases of the junction unmatched. In DNA form, the CDR3 reads TGTGCCAGTAGTAATTCGGGAGGGAGAAACACCGGGGAGCTGTTTTTT. This encodes CASSNSGGRNTGELFF.

This clone was found a few times. J is TRBJ1-2 and V is TRBV6-5, with D tentatively TRBD1 (5 bases). Trimming took off 2 bases at V and 6 bases at J, with 16 bases between the two ends. Germline V gene data show CDR1 as MNHEY and CDR2 as SVGAGI. The CDR3 totals 15 residues. CDR3 sequence: CASSYTTRETDGYTF. In nucleotides, the CDR3 is TGTGCCAGCAGTTACACCACCCGGGAGACAGATGGCTACACCTTC.

The chain joins TRBV28 to TRBJ1-2; D may be TRBD1 (6 bases). Germline CDR1 reads MDHEN; CDR2 reads SYDVKM. This CDR3 spans 15 amino acids. V lost 4 bases to trimming and J lost 6 bases, with 18 bases between them. CDR3 region: CASSSLGQFRDGYTF. The CDR3 nucleotides read TGTGCCAGCAGTTCCCTTGGACAGTTTCGCGATGGCTACACCTTC.

The chain joins TRBV28 to TRBJ1-5; 8 bases align to TRBD1. V shed 2 bases, J shed 7 bases, and the junction held 13 bases outside the gene matches. CDR1 MDHEN and CDR2 SYDVKM come from the germline V gene. The CDR3 sequence is 17 residues long. The CDR3 region is CASSLNRQGLEGQPQHF. The DNA for the CDR3 is TGTGCCAGCAGTTTAAACCGACAGGGGCTTGAGGGGCAGCCCCAGCATTTT.

J is TRBJ2-7 and V is TRBV5-8; 7 bases align to TRBD1. The CDR3 sequence is 16 residues long. J lost 0 bases, V lost 2 bases, and 8 bases had no gene match. Per germline, CDR1 SGHTS and CDR2 YDEGEE. This CDR3 reads CASSFFRGFSSYEQYF. CDR3 sequence (DNA): TGTGCCAGCAGCTTTTTCAGGGGGTTTAGCTCCTACGAGCAGTACTTC.